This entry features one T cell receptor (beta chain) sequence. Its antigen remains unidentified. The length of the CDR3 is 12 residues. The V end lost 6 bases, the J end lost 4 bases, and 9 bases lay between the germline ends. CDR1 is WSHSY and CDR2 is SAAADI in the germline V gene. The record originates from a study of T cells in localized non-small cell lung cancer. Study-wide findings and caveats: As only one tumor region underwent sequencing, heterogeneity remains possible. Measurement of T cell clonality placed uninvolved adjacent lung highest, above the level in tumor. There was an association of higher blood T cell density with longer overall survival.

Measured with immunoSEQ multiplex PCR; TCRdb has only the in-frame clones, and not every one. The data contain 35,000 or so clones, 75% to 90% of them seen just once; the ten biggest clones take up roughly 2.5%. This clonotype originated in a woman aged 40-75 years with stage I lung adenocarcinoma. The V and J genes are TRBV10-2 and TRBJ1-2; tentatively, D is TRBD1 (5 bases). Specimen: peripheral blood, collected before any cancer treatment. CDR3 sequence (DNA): TGCGCCAGCAGAGGGGACGTCTATGGCTACACCTTC. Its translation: CASRGDVYGYTF.